Listed below are T cell receptor beta chains from one sample, sequenced in a study of post-analysis software for immune sequencing data. TCRdb reprocessed the PCR reads via MiXCR and lists one record per CDR3 protein. The data hold 700,000 to 800,000 distinct CDR3 sequences, with 25% to 30% observed a single time. Material for sequencing was blood. The receptors were sampled from a girl under 18 with multiple sclerosis. Each CDR3 is given with its conserved first and last residue. Fields, in order: V gene, CDR3 length, J gene, D gene, clone size, CDR3 DNA, CDR3 protein. D genes are given only for firm matches. Where a row states a size, it is once, few, many or the class of an expanded clone; other rows omit it.

>TRBV5-5|14|TRBJ1-1|-|few
TGTGCCGGCAGCTTGATTTGGCAGAACACTGAAGCTTTCTTT
CAGSLIWQNTEAFF
>TRBV27|15|TRBJ1-2|TRBD1|once
TGTGCCAGCAGGATCGGACAGGCCCATAACTATGGCTACACCTTC
CASRIGQAHNYGYTF
>TRBV6-6|12|TRBJ1-2|-|-
TGTGCCAGCAGGAACAGGGACTATGGCTACACCTTC
CASRNRDYGYTF
>TRBV5-1|14|TRBJ1-2|-|-
TGCGCCAGCAGCCCGCGGGAGGGAACTATAGGCTACACCTTC
CASSPREGTIGYTF
>TRBV4-3|14|TRBJ2-7|-|many
TGCGCCAGCAGCCAAGATGAGTACCGGAACGAGCAGTACTTC
CASSQDEYRNEQYF
>TRBV6-1|15|TRBJ2-2|-|-
TGTGCCAGCAGGGAATCTCCAACGAACACCGGGGAGCTGTTTTTT
CASRESPTNTGELFF
>TRBV20-1|13|TRBJ2-2|TRBD1|-
TGCAGTGCTAGAAAGACAGGGACCGGGGAGCTGTTTTTT
CSARKTGTGELFF
>TRBV5-5|17|TRBJ1-6|-|-
TGTGCCAGCAGCCGACGCCAGGCGAGCTCCTATAATTCACCCCTCCACTTT
CASSRRQASSYNSPLHF
>TRBV28|11|TRBJ2-5|TRBD2|-
TGTGCCCACGCCCAACTAGCGGAGCAGTACTTC
CAHAQLAEQYF
>TRBV5-5|14|TRBJ2-3|TRBD1|few
TGTGCCAGCAGCTCCTCAGGGGGCTGTGATACGCAGTATTTT
CASSSSGGCDTQYF
>TRBV20-1|12|TRBJ2-5|-|many
TGCAGTGCTCCCCGGTCCGGAGAGACCCAGTACTTC
CSAPRSGETQYF
>TRBV3-1|13|TRBJ1-6|-|-
TGTGCCAGCAGCCAAGTGGGCCGTTCACCTCTCCACTTT
CASSQVGRSPLHF
>TRBV10-1|18|TRBJ2-2|TRBD2|-
TGCGCCAGCAGCCGGGACACTAGCGGGAGAGATAACACCGGGGAGCTGTTTTTT
CASSRDTSGRDNTGELFF
>TRBV9|12|TRBJ2-2|-|few
TGTGCCAGCAGCGCCATATCCGGGGAGCTGTTTTTT
CASSAISGELFF
>TRBV20-1|13|TRBJ2-3|TRBD2|few
TGCAGTGCTAAGTCTAGCGGGGTAGATACGCAGTATTTT
CSAKSSGVDTQYF
>TRBV20-1|14|TRBJ2-5|TRBD2|few
TGCAGTGCTAGGGGTAGCGGGGGGGCCGAGACCCAGTACTTC
CSARGSGGAETQYF
>TRBV6-6|13|TRBJ1-2|TRBD1|-
TGTGCCAGCAGTCAGACAGGGGAGAGTGGCTACACCTTC
CASSQTGESGYTF
>TRBV4-1|15|TRBJ2-3|-|few
TGCGCCAGCAGCCAAGGTCCGTCCACGGCAGATACGCAGTATTTT
CASSQGPSTADTQYF
>TRBV2|13|TRBJ2-5|-|few
TGTGCCAGCAGCACTGAGTTTATGGAGACCCAGTACTTC
CASSTEFMETQYF
>TRBV3-1|15|TRBJ2-1|-|-
TGTGCCAGCAGCCAAGCCCTACGACTACTACAGGAGCAGTTCTTC
CASSQALRLLQEQFF
>TRBV7-2|14|TRBJ2-1|-|-
TGTGCCAGCAGCACCAATATAGGGCCCCTAGGGCCGTTCTTC
CASSTNIGPLGPFF